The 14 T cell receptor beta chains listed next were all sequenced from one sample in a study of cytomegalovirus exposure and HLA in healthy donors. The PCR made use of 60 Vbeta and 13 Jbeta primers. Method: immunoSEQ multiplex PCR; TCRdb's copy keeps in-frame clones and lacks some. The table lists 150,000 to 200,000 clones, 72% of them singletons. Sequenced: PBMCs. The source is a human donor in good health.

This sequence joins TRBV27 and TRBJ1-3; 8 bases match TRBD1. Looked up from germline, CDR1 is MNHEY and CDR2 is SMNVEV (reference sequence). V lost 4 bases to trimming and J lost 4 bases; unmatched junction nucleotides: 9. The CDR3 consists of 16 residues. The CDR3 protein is CASSSLPTGVGNTIYF. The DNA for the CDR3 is TGTGCCAGCAGTTCCCTCCCGACAGGGGTAGGAAACACCATATATTTT.

Here the CDR3 reads CASSSNRVRDVEKLFF. CDR3 bases: TGTGCCAGCAGCTCCAACAGGGTTAGGGATGTTGAAAAACTGTTTTTT. This chain joins TRBV11-2 and TRBJ1-4; TRBD1 is a possible D gene (6 bases). V lost 4 bases, J lost 7 bases, and 19 bases lay in between. CDR1 and CDR2 (germline): SGHAT, FQNNGV. The CDR3 contains 16 residues.

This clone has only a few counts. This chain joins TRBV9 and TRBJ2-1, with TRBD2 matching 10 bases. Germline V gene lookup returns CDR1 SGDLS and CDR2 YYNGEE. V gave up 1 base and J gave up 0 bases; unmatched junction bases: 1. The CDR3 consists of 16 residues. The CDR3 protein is CASSVTSGASYNEQFF. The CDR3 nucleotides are TGTGCCAGCAGCGTAACTAGCGGGGCCTCCTACAATGAGCAGTTCTTC.

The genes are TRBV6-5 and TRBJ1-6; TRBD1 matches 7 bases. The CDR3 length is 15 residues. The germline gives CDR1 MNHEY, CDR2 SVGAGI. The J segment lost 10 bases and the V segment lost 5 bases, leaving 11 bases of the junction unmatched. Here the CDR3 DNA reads TGTGCCAGCAGTCTACAGGGGAAGGGTATATCACCCCTCCACTTT. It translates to CASSLQGKGISPLHF.

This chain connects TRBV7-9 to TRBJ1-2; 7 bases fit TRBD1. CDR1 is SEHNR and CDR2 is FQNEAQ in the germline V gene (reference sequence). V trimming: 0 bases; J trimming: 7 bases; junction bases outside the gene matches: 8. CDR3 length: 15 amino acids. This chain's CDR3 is CASSLAGGRQSGYTF. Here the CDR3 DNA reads TGTGCCAGCAGCTTAGCAGGGGGCAGACAGAGTGGCTACACCTTC.

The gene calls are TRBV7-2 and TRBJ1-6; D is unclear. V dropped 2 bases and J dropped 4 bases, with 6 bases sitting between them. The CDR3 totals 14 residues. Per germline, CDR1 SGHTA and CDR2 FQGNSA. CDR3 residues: CASSLRGYNSPLHF. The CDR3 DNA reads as TGTGCCAGCAGCTTACGAGGGTATAATTCACCCCTCCACTTT. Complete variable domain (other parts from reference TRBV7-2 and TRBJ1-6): GAGVSQSPSNKVTEKGKDVELRCDPISGHTALYWYRQSLGQGLEFLIYFQGNSAPDKSGLPSDRFSAERTGGSVSTLTIQRTQQEDSAVYLCASSLRGYNSPLHFGNGTRLTVT.

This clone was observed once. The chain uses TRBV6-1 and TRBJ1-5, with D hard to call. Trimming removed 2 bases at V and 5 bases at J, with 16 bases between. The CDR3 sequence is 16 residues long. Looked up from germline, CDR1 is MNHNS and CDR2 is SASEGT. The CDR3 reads CASSELANSPHQPQHF. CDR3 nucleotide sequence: TGTGCCAGCAGTGAATTGGCAAATTCCCCTCATCAGCCCCAGCATTTT.

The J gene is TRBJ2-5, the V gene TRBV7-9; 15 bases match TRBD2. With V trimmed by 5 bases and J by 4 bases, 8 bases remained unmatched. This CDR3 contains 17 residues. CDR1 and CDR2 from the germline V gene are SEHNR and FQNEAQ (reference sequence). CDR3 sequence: CASSQRAGLAGGETQYF. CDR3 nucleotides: TGTGCCAGCAGCCAAAGGGCGGGACTAGCGGGGGGAGAGACCCAGTACTTC.

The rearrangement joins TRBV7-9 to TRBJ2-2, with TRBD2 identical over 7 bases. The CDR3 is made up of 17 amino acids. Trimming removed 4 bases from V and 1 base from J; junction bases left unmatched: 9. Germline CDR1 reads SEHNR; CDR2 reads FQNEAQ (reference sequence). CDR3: CASSSGVKRGNTGELFF. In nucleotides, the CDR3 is TGTGCCAGCAGCTCCGGGGTAAAGCGGGGGAACACCGGGGAGCTGTTTTTT.

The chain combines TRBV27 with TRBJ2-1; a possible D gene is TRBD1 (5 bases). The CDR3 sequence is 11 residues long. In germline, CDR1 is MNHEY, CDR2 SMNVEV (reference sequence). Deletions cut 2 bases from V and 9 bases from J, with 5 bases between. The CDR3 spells CASSLGAEQFF. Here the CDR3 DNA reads TGTGCCAGCAGTTTAGGGGCTGAGCAGTTCTTC.

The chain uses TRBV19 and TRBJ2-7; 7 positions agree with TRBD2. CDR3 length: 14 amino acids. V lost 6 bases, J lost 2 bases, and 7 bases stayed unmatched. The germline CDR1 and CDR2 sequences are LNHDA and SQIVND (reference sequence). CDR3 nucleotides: TGTGCCAGTAGCGTAACGGGGGGAGCCTACGAGCAGTACTTC. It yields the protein CASSVTGGAYEQYF.

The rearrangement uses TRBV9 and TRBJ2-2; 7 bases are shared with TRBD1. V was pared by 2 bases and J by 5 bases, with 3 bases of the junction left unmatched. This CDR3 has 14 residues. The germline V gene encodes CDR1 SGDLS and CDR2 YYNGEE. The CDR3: CASSVETGTGELFF. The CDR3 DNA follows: TGTGCCAGCAGCGTTGAGACAGGGACCGGGGAGCTGTTTTTT.

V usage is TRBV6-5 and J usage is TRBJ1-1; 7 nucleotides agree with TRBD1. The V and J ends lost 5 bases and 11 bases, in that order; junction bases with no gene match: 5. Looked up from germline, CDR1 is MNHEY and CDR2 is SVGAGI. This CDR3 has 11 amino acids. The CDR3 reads CASSTGVAAFF. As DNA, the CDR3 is TGTGCCAGCAGTACAGGGGTTGCGGCTTTCTTT.

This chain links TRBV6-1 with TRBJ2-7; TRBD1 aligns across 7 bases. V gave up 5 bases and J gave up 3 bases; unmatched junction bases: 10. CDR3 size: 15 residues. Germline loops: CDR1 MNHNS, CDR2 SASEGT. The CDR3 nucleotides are TGTGCCAGCAGTAAGACCGGGACAGTAGTCTACGAGCAGTACTTC. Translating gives CASSKTGTVVYEQYF.